The 17 T cell receptor beta chains listed next were all sequenced from one sample in a study of cytomegalovirus exposure and HLA in healthy donors. The PCR contained 60 Vbeta and 13 Jbeta primers. The protocol was immunoSEQ multiplex PCR, while the TCRdb copy is restricted to in-frame clones and leaves out a portion. The sample lists 170,000 or so clones; 80% were seen once. Specimen: PBMCs. Receptors were obtained from a boy between 10 and 17 years old in good health and CMV-seronegative.

The chain links TRBV30 to TRBJ2-1, with 7 bases fitting TRBD2. With 2 bases clipped from V and 7 bases from J, the junction kept 5 bases outside the gene matches. From germline, CDR1 is GTSNPN and CDR2 SVGIG (reference sequence). CDR3 length: 13 amino acids. CDR3 DNA: TGTGCCTGGAGTACCGCGGGGGTAAATGAGCAGTTCTTC. It is translated as CAWSTAGVNEQFF.

This clone has just a few counts. The chain couples TRBV11-2 to TRBJ2-2; 9 nucleotides agree with TRBD2. The length of the CDR3 is 15 residues. J was trimmed by 1 base and V by 5 bases; bases with no gene match: 2. CDR1 and CDR2 (germline): SGHAT, FQNNGV. CDR3 protein: CASSRGRGNTGELFF. CDR3 nucleotides: TGTGCCAGCAGCCGCGGGAGGGGGAACACCGGGGAGCTGTTTTTT.

This clone was seen a handful of times. The chain joins TRBV11-2 to TRBJ2-5; no definite D call. Trimming pared 3 bases from V and 3 bases from J, leaving 11 bases between. From germline, CDR1 is SGHAT and CDR2 FQNNGV. The CDR3 runs to 14 residues. In DNA form, the CDR3 reads TGTGCCAGCAGCTTTGGTTTGCGAAAAGAGACCCAGTACTTC. It specifies CASSFGLRKETQYF.

This chain uses TRBV7-9 with TRBJ2-2, with D tentatively TRBD1 (5 bases). Trimming cost V 6 bases and J 9 bases, with 8 bases left between them. The V gene's germline CDR1 is SEHNR and CDR2 FQNEAQ (reference sequence). The CDR3 sequence is 11 residues long. CDR3: CASRGVRELFF. The DNA for the CDR3 is TGTGCCAGCAGAGGGGTCAGGGAGCTGTTTTTT.

The chain combines TRBV4-2 with TRBJ1-2; D ambiguous. V gave up 1 base and J gave up 4 bases, with 7 bases separating them. Germline V gene lookup returns CDR1 LGHNA and CDR2 YNFKEQ. This CDR3 has 13 residues. CDR3 coding DNA: TGTGCCAGCAGCCAAGGGTCCGGCTATGGCTACACCTTC. Amino acid sequence: CASSQGSGYGYTF.

The gene calls are TRBV7-9 and TRBJ2-2; 7 bases fit TRBD1. V lost 3 bases to trimming and J lost 4 bases; unmatched junction nucleotides: 11. Germline CDR1 SEHNR, CDR2 FQNEAQ (reference sequence). This CDR3 contains 17 residues. Written as DNA, the CDR3 is TGTGCCAGCAGCTTTCCTAGGGGGCAAGGGCTCACCGGGGAGCTGTTTTTT. Protein product: CASSFPRGQGLTGELFF.

This rearrangement joins TRBV11-3 to TRBJ1-3; 7 bases fit TRBD1. The trim removed 2 bases at V and 0 bases at J, leaving 10 bases unmatched. This CDR3 has 18 amino acids. The germline V gene encodes CDR1 SGHNT and CDR2 YENEEA. DNA of the CDR3: TGTGCCAGCAGCTTACTCGGACAGGTTCTTAGCTCTGGAAACACCATATATTTT. This encodes CASSLLGQVLSSGNTIYF.

The chain recombines TRBV9 with TRBJ1-1, with a weak D call TRBD1 (5 bases). The CDR3 sequence is 15 residues long. In germline, CDR1 is SGDLS, CDR2 YYNGEE. V was shortened by 0 bases and J by 3 bases, with 12 bases between the two germline ends. The CDR3 region is CASSVVSGMDTEAFF. The CDR3 region has the DNA TGTGCCAGCAGCGTAGTTTCAGGGATGGACACTGAAGCTTTCTTT.

Regarding this clone: One end of the junction is discordant with germline, which a read error may explain. The chain recombines TRBV7-9 with TRBJ2-7; 10 positions agree with TRBD1. Per germline, CDR1 SEHNR and CDR2 FQNEAQ (reference sequence). The CDR3 contains 18 residues. The DNA for the CDR3 is TGTTCCAGCAGCTTAGCTTCCTTCCGGGACAGGGGTATATACGAGCAGTACTTC. Its translation is CSSSLASFRDRGIYEQYF.

The chain is built from TRBV30 and TRBJ2-3, with D tentatively TRBD1 (6 bases). Germline V gene data show CDR1 as GTSNPN and CDR2 as SVGIG (reference sequence). CDR3 length: 13 amino acids. Trimming pared 2 bases from V and 9 bases from J, leaving 15 bases between. CDR3: CAWSTGMEGTQYF. The CDR3 DNA follows: TGTGCCTGGAGTACAGGGATGGAAGGGACGCAGTATTTT. Full variable domain (remainder filled in from reference TRBV30 and TRBJ2-3): SQTIHQWPATLVQPVGSPLSLECTVEGTSNPNLYWYRQAAGRGLQLLFYSVGIGQISSEVPQNLSASRPQDRQFILSSKKLLLSDSGFYLCAWSTGMEGTQYFGPGTRLTVL.

This clone was seen only a few times. The chain combines TRBV11-2 with TRBJ1-1; D ambiguous. V lost 5 bases to trimming and J lost 4 bases, with 11 bases between them. CDR1 is SGHAT, CDR2 FQNNGV, per germline. CDR3 length: 13 residues. CDR3: CASSLSRGTEAFF. As DNA, the CDR3 is TGTGCCAGCAGCCTGAGTCGGGGCACTGAAGCTTTCTTT. Supplemented by reference TRBV11-2 and TRBJ1-1, the full variable domain reads EAGVAQSPRYKIIEKRQSVAFWCNPISGHATLYWYQQILGQGPKLLIQFQNNGVVDDSQLPKDRFSAERLKGVDSTLKIQPAKLEDSAVYLCASSLSRGTEAFFGQGTRLTVV.

The J gene is TRBJ1-4, the V gene TRBV5-1; D is unclear. Deletions cut 2 bases from V and 8 bases from J, with 22 bases between. Germline CDR1 SGHRS, CDR2 YFSETQ. This CDR3 comprises 17 residues. CDR3 sequence reads: CASSFSWYGSPGEKLFF. The CDR3 bases are TGCGCCAGCAGCTTTTCATGGTATGGGTCTCCGGGGGAAAAACTGTTTTTT.

The rearrangement joins TRBV7-9 to TRBJ1-2; TRBD1 is a possible D gene (5 bases). The CDR3 contains 13 residues. The germline V gene encodes CDR1 SEHNR and CDR2 FQNEAQ (reference sequence). V gave up 5 bases and J gave up 8 bases, with 15 bases separating them. CDR3 loop: CASSQSTGGGYTF. DNA of the CDR3: TGTGCCAGCAGCCAGAGTACAGGCGGAGGCTACACCTTC.

The chain couples TRBV9 to TRBJ2-7; 13 bases are a match to TRBD2. This CDR3 contains 14 residues. Germline V CDR1 and CDR2: SGDLS, YYNGEE. After removal of 7 bases from V and 7 bases from J, the junction contained 8 bases not matched to a gene. The CDR3, as DNA: TGTGCCAGCGCCCGACTAGCGGGAGGTAAAGAGCAGTACTTC. Translation: CASARLAGGKEQYF.

This clone was seen only a few times. The gene calls are TRBV11-3 and TRBJ2-2, with D possibly matching TRBD1 (6 bases). This CDR3 contains 13 residues. The V gene's germline CDR1 is SGHNT and CDR2 YENEEA. V was pared by 2 bases and J by 7 bases, with 8 bases between. CDR3 protein: CASSLWGRGELFF. In DNA form, the CDR3 reads TGTGCCAGCAGCTTATGGGGGCGCGGGGAGCTGTTTTTT.

The chain employs TRBV19 and TRBJ2-2; no reliable D call. The germline CDR1 and CDR2 sequences are LNHDA and SQIVND (reference sequence). V lost 7 bases, J lost 5 bases, and 14 bases lay in between. The CDR3 extends over 14 amino acids. In DNA, the CDR3 is TGTGCCAGTACCCCGACGGGTCTAACCGGGGAGCTGTTTTTT. Its protein product is CASTPTGLTGELFF. The full variable domain, with the rest looked up from reference TRBV19 and TRBJ2-2, is DGGITQSPKYLFRKEGQNVTLSCEQNLNHDAMYWYRQDPGQGLRLIYYSQIVNDFQKGDIAEGYSVSREKKESFPLTVTSAQKNPTAFYLCASTPTGLTGELFFGEGSRLTVL.

This sequence joins TRBV4-1 and TRBJ1-1; TRBD1 matches at 7 bases. The CDR3 covers 14 residues. Per germline, CDR1 MGHRA and CDR2 YSYEKL. The V segment lost 4 bases and the J segment 3 bases; nucleotides outside the gene matches: 5. Here the CDR3 DNA reads TGCGCCAGCAGCCCGACAGGGATGGACACTGAAGCTTTCTTT. Its translation: CASSPTGMDTEAFF.